The text below deals with one T cell receptor (beta chain). Its antigen is not identified. PCR amplification relied on 60 Vbeta primers (plus 13 Jbeta primers). Method: immunoSEQ multiplex PCR; TCRdb's copy keeps in-frame clones and lacks some. The table lists approximately 52,000 clones, with approximately 13% in the top ten. Trimming stripped 2 bases from V and 2 bases from J, with 10 bases between. CDR3 size: 15 residues. Germline V lookup: CDR1 SEHNR, CDR2 FQNEAQ (reference sequence). The data stem from a study of cytomegalovirus exposure and HLA in healthy donors. Study-level findings and limits: Productive status was seen about 90% or about 30% of the time for most TCR beta V segments in an earlier analysis.

The sequenced sample consisted of PBMCs. This clonotype was obtained from a woman aged 55-70 years in good health and CMV-seropositive. V is TRBV7-9 and J is TRBJ1-3; the D gene is possibly TRBD1 (6 bases). This CDR3 is CASSLLTGPGNTIYF. The CDR3 DNA sequence: TGTGCCAGCAGCTTATTGACAGGTCCTGGAAACACCATATATTTT.